These T cell receptor beta chains were read from a single sample in a study of shared clonotypes between healthy human individuals. Measured with immunoSEQ multiplex PCR; TCRdb has only the in-frame clones, and not every one. This sample carries approximately 2,300,000 clones, around 92% of them seen once, and the ten largest clones take more than 0.35%. Sequencing input: naive CD4+ T cells from PBMCs. Receptors originate from a man between 18 and 35 years old in good health. Some clones in this sample may be carry-over from other donors' samples. Each CDR3 is given with its conserved first and last residue. The D gene is left open where the match is weak. Not all rows give a size; the values are once, few, many and, for expanded clones, a class.

J gene,clone size,D gene,V gene,CDR3 DNA,CDR3 protein
TRBJ1-2,-,-,TRBV2,TGTGCCAGCAGTGTAAGGGAAAACTATGGCTACACCTTC,CASSVRENYGYTF
TRBJ2-6,-,TRBD2,TRBV7-2,TGTGCCAGCAGCCCCTCGGGGGGGGCTGGGGCCAACGTCCTGACTTTC,CASSPSGGAGANVLTF
TRBJ2-3,-,-,TRBV27,TGTGCCAGCAGTTTGACCGGGGATACGCAGTATTTT,CASSLTGDTQYF
TRBJ2-5,-,-,TRBV6-5,TGTGCCAGCAGCGACAGGCCCCAAGAGACCCAGTACTTC,CASSDRPQETQYF
TRBJ1-3,-,-,TRBV7-9,TGTGCCAGCAGCTTAGTTCCGGGCTTCAGGGAAGGAAACACCATATATTTT,CASSLVPGFREGNTIYF
TRBJ1-2,-,TRBD1,TRBV7-8,TGTGCCAGCAGCCGGGACAGTAACTATGGCTACACCTTC,CASSRDSNYGYTF
TRBJ1-1,-,TRBD1,TRBV14,TGTGCCAGCAGTCACAGGGGGCGGTCGGCTGAAGCTTTCTTT,CASSHRGRSAEAFF
TRBJ2-1,once,-,TRBV20-1,TGCAGTGCTAGAGATAGAGATGAGCAGTTCTTC,CSARDRDEQFF
TRBJ1-1,-,TRBD1,TRBV7-9,TGTGCCAGCAGCCGCCGACAGGGTGCTGAAGCTTTCTTT,CASSRRQGAEAFF
TRBJ2-1,-,-,TRBV5-1,TGCGCCAGCAGCTGGGTCGGGACCCAAGACAATGAGCAGTTCTTC,CASSWVGTQDNEQFF
TRBJ1-3,-,-,TRBV7-2,TGTGCCAGCAGCTTCCCGGAGGCTACCATATATTTT,CASSFPEATIYF
TRBJ2-2,-,-,TRBV5-4,TGTGCCAGCAGCTTGGGGGGGGCCGGGGAGCTGTTTTTT,CASSLGGAGELFF
TRBJ2-2,-,-,TRBV7-2,TGTGCCAGCAGCTTAGTGTGGTCCGGGGAGCTGTTTTTT,CASSLVWSGELFF
TRBJ1-1,-,-,TRBV7-8,TGTGCCAGCAGCCCAGAGCCAGGGTACACTGAAGCTTTCTTT,CASSPEPGYTEAFF
TRBJ1-2,-,TRBD1,TRBV19,TGTGCCAGTAGTTTAACAGGGGTTCGTCATGGCTACACCTTC,CASSLTGVRHGYTF
TRBJ2-7,-,-,TRBV29-1,TGCAGCGTTGAGTTTGGGGTAGCGGGACAGGGCTACGAGCAGTACTTC,CSVEFGVAGQGYEQYF
TRBJ2-3,-,TRBD2,TRBV6-4,TGTGCCAGCAGTGACCTATTTCGGGAGGGGTCGGCGCAGTATTTT,CASSDLFREGSAQYF
TRBJ2-1,-,-,TRBV18,TGTGCCAGCTCACAGGGTCCACGTCCGGGAGATGAGCAGTTCTTC,CASSQGPRPGDEQFF
TRBJ2-1,-,-,TRBV28,TGTGCCATCCAGCGACATGGCGCTTACAATGAGCAGTTCTTC,CAIQRHGAYNEQFF
TRBJ2-5,-,TRBD1,TRBV9,TGTGCCAGCAGCGCGGACAGGGCTCAAGAGACCCAGTACTTC,CASSADRAQETQYF
TRBJ2-1,-,TRBD1,TRBV11-3,TGTGCCAGCAGCTTCCAGGACAGGGGAATTAATGAGCAGTTCTTC,CASSFQDRGINEQFF
TRBJ1-1,-,-,TRBV18,TGTGCCAGCTCACCATCCGACAGCAACACTGAAGCTTTCTTT,CASSPSDSNTEAFF
TRBJ1-4,-,-,TRBV28,TGTGCCAGCAGTACCAGCGGTGCAACTAATGAAAAACTGTTTTTT,CASSTSGATNEKLFF
TRBJ2-7,-,TRBD2,TRBV5-1,TGCGCCAGCAGCTCTCCTAGCGGGCTCTCCTACGAGCAGTACTTC,CASSSPSGLSYEQYF
TRBJ2-3,-,-,TRBV30,TGTGCCTGGAGTGTAAAAGGAGCAGTAGGGGGGGATACGCAGTATTTT,CAWSVKGAVGGDTQYF
TRBJ2-7,-,-,TRBV4-2,TGTGCCAGCAGCCCCCCGGGGGCTGGATACGAGCAGTACTTC,CASSPPGAGYEQYF
TRBJ1-1,-,-,TRBV4-3,TGCGCCAGCAGCCAAGATGTGAGACAGGATAATTCAGCTTTCTTT,CASSQDVRQDNSAFF
TRBJ2-7,-,-,TRBV2,TGTGCCAGCAGCCCCACTTGGGAGCAGTACTTC,CASSPTWEQYF
TRBJ2-7,-,-,TRBV4-3,TGCGCCAGCAGCCTCCCCTGGAGAACAGTGGGAGACTACGAGCAGTACTTC,CASSLPWRTVGDYEQYF
TRBJ2-7,-,-,TRBV5-5,TGTGCCAGGTCGTCATACGAGCAGTACTTC,CARSSYEQYF
TRBJ1-1,few,TRBD1,TRBV18,TGTGCCAGCTCATCGATGACAGGGGTAGGCACTGAAGCTTTCTTT,CASSSMTGVGTEAFF
TRBJ2-5,-,-,TRBV6-5,TGTGCCAGCAGTTACTCTCCGGGAGAGGAGACCCAGTACTTC,CASSYSPGEETQYF
TRBJ1-3,-,-,TRBV4-1,TGCGCCAGCAGCCAGGCGCCCGGGACCCTGGGTGCTGGAAACACCATATATTTT,CASSQAPGTLGAGNTIYF
TRBJ2-1,-,-,TRBV19,TGTGCCAGTAGTAGTTTCGGGGTGGGTCTAGACAATGAGCAGTTCTTC,CASSSFGVGLDNEQFF
TRBJ2-5,-,-,TRBV5-4,TGTGCCAGCAGCTTAAGACCTAGCAGGGAAGAGACCCAGTACTTC,CASSLRPSREETQYF
TRBJ1-1,-,-,TRBV19,TGTGCCAGTACCACTGGGGACGGATACACTGAAGCTTTCTTT,CASTTGDGYTEAFF
TRBJ2-1,-,TRBD2,TRBV5-4,TGTGCCAGCAGCCCCCTAGCGGGAGCCTACAATGAGCAGTTCTTC,CASSPLAGAYNEQFF
TRBJ1-2,-,-,TRBV28,TGTGCCAGCAGCCCCCAAGCTAACTATGGCTACACCTTC,CASSPQANYGYTF
TRBJ2-4,-,TRBD1,TRBV29-1,TGCAGCGTTGAGAAGTCCAGGGGGCCGAACATTCAGTACTTC,CSVEKSRGPNIQYF
TRBJ1-2,-,-,TRBV21-1,TGTGCCAGCAGCAACTTGGTGCGCTATGGCTACACCTTC,CASSNLVRYGYTF
TRBJ1-5,few,-,TRBV4-1,TGCGCCAGCAGCCAGCGACAGTACCAGCCCCAGCATTTT,CASSQRQYQPQHF
TRBJ2-7,-,TRBD2,TRBV7-8,TGTGCCAGCAGCCCAAGGACTAGCGGGACCGATGAGCAGTACTTC,CASSPRTSGTDEQYF
TRBJ2-3,-,TRBD2,TRBV2,TGTGCCAGCAGTGAATGGGCTAGCGGGAGTCCCTCAGATACGCAGTATTTT,CASSEWASGSPSDTQYF
TRBJ2-1,-,TRBD1,TRBV5-1,TGCGCCAGCAGCCCGGACAGGGGGCTAAACAATGAGCAGTTCTTC,CASSPDRGLNNEQFF
TRBJ2-2,-,TRBD1,TRBV5-1,TGCGCCAGCAGCTGGGGACAGGGGAAGCTGTTTTTT,CASSWGQGKLFF
TRBJ2-5,-,-,TRBV10-3,TGTGCCATCAGCGTCCAAGAGACCCAGTACTTC,CAISVQETQYF
TRBJ2-5,once,-,TRBV9,TGTGCCAGCAGCGCCGGAGGGGCCTGGGAGACCCAGTACTTC,CASSAGGAWETQYF
TRBJ1-4,-,-,TRBV14,TGTGCCAGCAGCCAAGTGGAGGGGATTAATGAAAAACTGTTTTTT,CASSQVEGINEKLFF
TRBJ2-3,-,TRBD2,TRBV19,TGTGCCAGTAGTATGACCGGGACTAGCGGCACTAGCACAGATACGCAGTATTTT,CASSMTGTSGTSTDTQYF
TRBJ2-7,-,-,TRBV7-3,TGTGCCAGCAGCTTAATGGGACCCTCCTACGAGCAGTACTTC,CASSLMGPSYEQYF
TRBJ2-7,-,-,TRBV27,TGTGCCAGCAGTCCCCGTCGGTCCTCCCCCTACGAGCAGTACTTC,CASSPRRSSPYEQYF
TRBJ2-7,few,-,TRBV18,TGTGCCAGCTCACCAGGGGTCGAGCAGTACTTC,CASSPGVEQYF